The 16 T cell receptor beta chains below all came from one sample that was sequenced in a study of shared clonotypes between healthy human individuals. The table came from immunoSEQ multiplex PCR; TCRdb's copy has only in-frame clones and leaves some out. The repertoire holds under 1,900,000 clones, with 98% as singletons. The material sequenced was naive CD4+ T cells sorted from blood. Regarding subset: CD45RA+ positively selected. Source of these receptors: a man aged 30 to 39 in good health.

The gene calls are TRBV5-6 and TRBJ2-1; 12 bases match TRBD2. Losses at the gene ends were 2 bases for V and 5 bases for J; bases not matched to a gene: 5. The length of the CDR3 is 16 residues. The V gene's germline CDR1 is SGHDT and CDR2 YYEEEE. For the CDR3, the DNA is TGTGCCAGCAGCTTCAGGACTAGCGGGATCAACAATGAGCAGTTCTTC. Protein: CASSFRTSGINNEQFF.

This chain uses TRBV28 with TRBJ2-3; TRBD2 might be the D (6 bases). The CDR3 extends over 14 amino acids. V was cut by 6 bases and J by 4 bases, with 14 bases left in between. Germline V CDR1 and CDR2: MDHEN, SYDVKM. CDR3 in DNA: TGTGCCAGCAGGCCGATAGGGGAGGCAGATACGCAGTATTTT. This translates into CASRPIGEADTQYF.

The chain couples TRBV5-4 to TRBJ1-1; D is unclear. Germline CDR1 reads SGHNT; CDR2 reads YYREEE (reference sequence). V was clipped by 1 base and J by 0 bases, with 7 bases between them. The CDR3 is 14 residues long. CDR3 DNA: TGTGCCAGCAGCTTGCGCAGCGTGAACACTGAAGCTTTCTTT. Its protein is CASSLRSVNTEAFF. The whole variable domain, filled in from reference TRBV5-4 and TRBJ1-1, reads ETGVTQSPTHLIKTRGQQVTLRCSSQSGHNTVSWYQQALGQGPQFIFQYYREEENGRGNFPPRFSGLQFPNYSSELNVNALELDDSALYLCASSLRSVNTEAFFGQGTRLTVV.

This rearrangement joins TRBV7-9 to TRBJ2-5, with D possibly being TRBD1 (6 bases). This CDR3 is 15 amino acids long. Germline values: CDR1 SEHNR, CDR2 FQNEAQ (reference sequence). Trimming shortened V by 1 base and J by 5 bases, and 14 bases separated the two germline ends. The CDR3 spells CASSLDTGRLETQYF. The CDR3 DNA reads as TGTGCCAGCAGCTTAGACACAGGGCGATTGGAGACCCAGTACTTC.

The V and J genes are TRBV27 and TRBJ2-2, with D uncertain. V lost 1 base, J lost 4 bases, and 10 bases lay in between. CDR3 length: 15 amino acids. Germline loops: CDR1 MNHEY, CDR2 SMNVEV (reference sequence). CDR3 loop: CASSLLAVPTGELFF. The CDR3 DNA sequence: TGTGCCAGCAGTTTATTGGCAGTTCCCACCGGGGAGCTGTTTTTT.

The chain couples TRBV2 to TRBJ2-1; no clear D. V was pared by 5 bases and J by 7 bases, with 18 bases between. The CDR3 is 15 amino acids. The germline V gene has CDR1 SNHLY and CDR2 FYNNEI. CDR3 nucleotides: TGTGCCAGCAGTATCCCCTCACGATCGGTAAATGAGCAGTTCTTC. Its translation: CASSIPSRSVNEQFF.

In the case of this clone: The identical CDR3 is also encoded by other nucleotide sequences in the sample. The rearrangement joins TRBV9 to TRBJ2-3, with TRBD2 identical over 8 bases. Germline V CDR1 and CDR2: SGDLS, YYNGEE. The V segment lost 0 bases and the J segment 0 bases; nucleotides outside the gene matches: 0. The CDR3 consists of 15 residues. The chain's CDR3 is CASSVVAGSTDTQYF. CDR3 nucleotides: TGTGCCAGCAGCGTAGTAGCGGGGAGCACAGATACGCAGTATTTT.

CDR3 in amino acids: CASTSPDILNIQYF. The CDR3 coding sequence is TGTGCCAGTACCTCCCCGGACATCTTAAACATTCAGTACTTC. The V gene is TRBV19, the J gene TRBJ2-4; D may be TRBD1 (5 bases). Trimming cost V 7 bases and J 6 bases, with 16 bases left between them. This CDR3 has 14 residues. Germline V gene data show CDR1 as LNHDA and CDR2 as SQIVND (reference sequence).

The V call is TRBV2, the J call TRBJ1-1; a weak D match, TRBD1 (5 bases). The CDR3 runs 13 residues. V gave up 8 bases and J gave up 4 bases, with 14 bases separating them. Germline lookup yields CDR1 SNHLY and CDR2 FYNNEI. CDR3 sequence reads: CASYGRVGTEAFF. The CDR3 bases are TGTGCCAGCTATGGCAGGGTGGGCACTGAAGCTTTCTTT.

This clone was observed once. This chain links TRBV7-2 with TRBJ2-1; no definite D call. This CDR3 is built from 14 residues. Trimming left V 2 bases short and J 3 bases short, with 8 bases between. Germline V gives CDR1 SGHTA, CDR2 FQGNSA. CDR3 region: CASSLIPSYNEQFF. The CDR3 DNA is TGTGCCAGCAGCTTAATTCCTAGCTACAATGAGCAGTTCTTC. Full variable domain (outside the CDR3, taken from reference TRBV7-2 and TRBJ2-1): GAGVSQSPSNKVTEKGKDVELRCDPISGHTALYWYRQSLGQGLEFLIYFQGNSAPDKSGLPSDRFSAERTGGSVSTLTIQRTQQEDSAVYLCASSLIPSYNEQFFGPGTRLTVL.

The rearrangement joins TRBV10-2 to TRBJ2-1; 8 positions agree with TRBD2. The CDR3 runs 16 residues. From germline, CDR1 is WSHSY and CDR2 SAAADI. The trim removed 8 bases at V and 5 bases at J, leaving 14 bases unmatched. CDR3 region: CASCKVSGLGNNEQFF. CDR3 nucleotide sequence: TGCGCCAGCTGCAAAGTCTCGGGACTAGGAAACAATGAGCAGTTCTTC.

The rearrangement links TRBV7-9 to TRBJ2-4; maybe TRBD2 (6 bases). The CDR3 contains 17 residues. Germline V gene sequence: CDR1 SEHNR, CDR2 FQNEAQ (reference sequence). The V gene lost 2 bases and the J gene lost 1 base, with 15 bases spanning the gap. CDR3 region: CASSLSRGRLAKNIQYF. The CDR3 bases are TGTGCCAGCAGCTTATCGCGGGGCAGGCTGGCCAAAAACATTCAGTACTTC.

In DNA form, the CDR3 reads TGTGCCAGTAGTATACTGGGACAGACTCGCTCCTACGAGCAGTACTTC. This encodes CASSILGQTRSYEQYF. V is TRBV19 and J is TRBJ2-7, with 7 nucleotides matching TRBD1. The CDR3 length is 16 residues. Germline V gene sequence: CDR1 LNHDA, CDR2 SQIVND (reference sequence). Unmatched junction bases numbered 7, after V lost 2 bases and J lost 0 bases. Drawing the rest from reference TRBV19 and TRBJ2-7, the complete variable domain is DGGITQSPKYLFRKEGQNVTLSCEQNLNHDAMYWYRQDPGQGLRLIYYSQIVNDFQKGDIAEGYSVSREKKESFPLTVTSAQKNPTAFYLCASSILGQTRSYEQYFGPGTRLTVT.

Concerning this clone itself: The same CDR3 is also encoded by other DNA sequences in this sample. The V call is TRBV2, the J call TRBJ2-7; 8 nucleotides align to TRBD1. Germline CDR1 reads SNHLY; CDR2 reads FYNNEI. V lost 6 bases to trimming and J lost 5 bases; unmatched junction nucleotides: 3. The CDR3 length is 12 residues. CDR3 region: CASRTGAHEQYF. The CDR3 region has the DNA TGTGCCAGCAGGACAGGGGCCCACGAGCAGTACTTC. The entire variable domain, with the rest obtained from reference TRBV2 and TRBJ2-7, is as follows: EPEVTQTPSHQVTQMGQEVILRCVPISNHLYFYWYRQILGQKVEFLVSFYNNEISEKSEIFDDQFSVERPDGSNFTLKIRSTKLEDSAMYFCASRTGAHEQYFGPGTRLTVT.

V and J are TRBV21-1 and TRBJ2-3; the table names TRBD2, a call not compared with the DNA. TRBV21-1 is reported as a pseudogene. CDR3 length equals 14 residues. Here the CDR3 DNA reads TGTGCCAGCAGCCCCGGGACTAGCAGCGATACGCAGTATTTT. Translated: CASSPGTSSDTQYF.

The chain links TRBV11-2 to TRBJ2-5, with 7 bases matching TRBD1. V shed 0 bases, J shed 4 bases, and the junction held 5 bases outside the gene matches. Germline V gene lookup returns CDR1 SGHAT and CDR2 FQNNGV. The CDR3 is 15 residues long. CDR3 sequence reads: CASSLDRQGTETQYF. DNA of the CDR3: TGTGCCAGCAGCTTAGATCGACAGGGCACAGAGACCCAGTACTTC.